The present entry profiles one T cell receptor beta chain with its context. This clone was seen once. Which antigen it targets is not known. No much larger clone exists at a distance of one base, and base qualities are not known. This sample was included in a study of tumor-infiltrating lymphocytes in localized non-small cell lung cancer (dated by TCRdb to the early 2020s). For the study in its entirety: The cohort covered several histologies, both smokers and never-smokers, and patients whose samples were collected after neoadjuvant chemotherapy. A total of around 50 patients were included in the paired tumor versus uninvolved lung comparison of immunoSEQ T-cell fraction. The overall ICON cohort was composed of over a hundred surgical patients with localized non-small cell lung cancer whose tumors were resected. Each patient contributed resected tumor tissue and uninvolved lung tissue from the same patient, described as non-adjacent to the tumor. The same patients underwent several integrated assays, with TCR sequencing performed together with flow cytometry, multiplex immunofluorescence, RNA-seq, exome sequencing and proteomics.

The CDR3 contains 14 residues, cysteine and phenylalanine counted. This entry keeps only the CDR3 DNA: 42 bases, framed from base 1. The germline V gene supplies CDR1 MGHDK and CDR2 SYGVNS. V was cut back by 5 bases and J by 0 bases, leaving a gap of 7 bases between them. The first patient joined ICON in 2016, and enrollment wrapped up when the last patient was enrolled in 2018. A subcohort of approximately 80 patients provided fresh tumor and matched uninvolved tissue for in-depth immune analyses, with TCR sequencing among those analyses. TCR sequencing was performed on DNA isolated from bulk tissue, without cell sorting. The T-cell fraction in tumor and uninvolved lung tissue was obtained from TCR sequencing using the immunoSEQ assay. Concerning the study's data processing: For survival analysis, patients were split into high (upper tertile) and low (lower two tertiles) T-cell fraction groups and compared by log-rank test. A signed-rank test was used to test paired tumor versus uninvolved lung differences in T-cell fraction. Entries here come from immuneACCESS through TCRdb and include only in-frame sequences with V and J called. Some clones fail to appear in such tables; in the studies checked, an unresolved V gene covers under half of the shortfall, and the cause of the remainder is unknown. D and trimming come from the DNA, and the V and J calls and clone size come from that table. In all, the sample holds fewer than 15,000 clones, and nearly 85% of those were seen once. In total, the top ten clones hold approximately 12% of the sample.

Overall study results and their limits: No difference in TCR-derived T-cell fraction was observed between the flow cytometry-defined immunotypes IM1 (good prognosis) and IM2 (poor prognosis). Assay coverage varied across patients depending on available tissue quantity, so only a subset of the cohort had TCR sequencing. TCRbeta sequencing supported higher T cell infiltration in tumors than in uninvolved lung tissue, consistent with immunofluorescence CD3 counts. Because different assays used different pieces of the same tissue, technical variation could not be distinguished from intratumor heterogeneity.

Material for sequencing was uninvolved lung tissue not adjacent to the tumor. The chain is assembled from TRBV25-1 and TRBJ1-4; 5 matching bases give a weak D call of TRBD1. This TCR derives from a human donor with non-small cell lung cancer. The nucleotide sequence reads TGTGCCAGCAGTAGCAGGGCAACTAATGAAAAACTGTTTTTT. It specifies CASSSRATNEKLFF.